These 23 T cell receptor beta chains originate from one sample sequenced in a study of T-cell reconstitution after alpha-beta-depleted transplantation in children. This sample's TCRbeta library carried unique molecular identifier barcodes. TCRdb fed the PCR reads into MiXCR, producing one record per CDR3 protein. The sample carries 600,000 to 700,000 distinct CDR3 sequences, around a sixth recorded once. Sequencing was performed on PBMCs from the stem cell graft donor, taken from the stem cell graft. Receptors originate from a human donor who donated a stem cell graft to a child with acute myeloid leukemia.

This chain joins TRBV4-3 and TRBJ2-1, with D possibly matching TRBD2 (7 bases). Germline V lookup: CDR1 LGHNA, CDR2 YSLEER. Deletions cut 0 bases from V and 4 bases from J, with 16 bases between. The CDR3 runs 17 residues. The DNA for the CDR3 is TGCGCCAGCAGCCAAGATCGTGGGGGGGCTCTTTACAATGAGCAGTTCTTC. This gives the protein CASSQDRGGALYNEQFF.

This clonotype was picked up many times. The rearrangement links TRBV20-1 to TRBJ2-2, with D possibly matching TRBD2 (6 bases). The germline CDR1 and CDR2 sequences are DFQATT and SNEGSKA (reference sequence). The CDR3 is 13 amino acids. Trimming removed 1 base at V and 6 bases at J, with 9 bases between. The CDR3 protein is CSARAGGPGELFF. The CDR3 DNA sequence: TGCAGTGCTAGAGCCGGGGGTCCCGGGGAGCTGTTTTTT.

This clonotype was recorded many times. V usage is TRBV20-1 and J usage is TRBJ2-7; 10 bases map to TRBD1. CDR3 length: 14 amino acids. Trimming cost V 3 bases and J 1 base; bases outside gene matches: 3. Germline values: CDR1 DFQATT, CDR2 SNEGSKA (reference sequence). The CDR3 bases are TGCAGTGCTAGTGGACAGGGGGGATCCTACGAGCAGTACTTC. Its protein is CSASGQGGSYEQYF.

This clonotype was recorded many times. The chain joins TRBV27 to TRBJ2-7; 7 bases match TRBD1. Per germline, CDR1 MNHEY and CDR2 SMNVEV (reference sequence). The trim removed 4 bases at V and 5 bases at J, leaving 5 bases unmatched. The CDR3 totals 13 residues. The CDR3, as DNA: TGTGCCAGCAGTTCCGGGACAGACCACGAGCAGTACTTC. Translating it yields CASSSGTDHEQYF.

V gene TRBV12-3 or TRBV12-4 combines with J gene TRBJ2-3, with D maybe TRBD1 (6 bases). Trimming shortened V by 5 bases and J by 3 bases, and 12 bases separated the two germline ends. This CDR3 is built from 14 residues. CDR3 coding DNA: TGTGCCAGCAGTATGACAGGCCAGACAGATACGCAGTATTTT. Its translation: CASSMTGQTDTQYF.

A few counts support this clonotype. The V and J genes are TRBV10-1 and TRBJ1-5; TRBD1 agrees at 7 bases. Germline loops: CDR1 WNHNN, CDR2 SYGVQD (reference sequence). CDR3 length equals 19 residues. The V and J ends lost 5 bases and 6 bases, in that order; junction bases with no gene match: 22. The CDR3 bases are TGCGCCAGCAGTAGGGGCAGGGGGTTAATAGGCGTCCAATTTCAGCCCCAGCATTTT. Translation: CASSRGRGLIGVQFQPQHF.

At least ten counts were recorded for this clonotype. CDR3 nucleotides: TGTGCCACCAGTGAGCGGACAGGGCGGATCGGAGAGCAGTACTTC. Protein product: CATSERTGRIGEQYF. J is TRBJ2-7 and V is TRBV24-1, with 8 positions matching TRBD1. V gave up 4 bases and J gave up 7 bases; unmatched junction bases: 11. The CDR3 totals 15 residues. Germline values: CDR1 KGHDR, CDR2 SFDVKD.

This clonotype turned up a few times. The chain recombines TRBV20-1 with TRBJ2-3, with TRBD2 matching 8 bases. The CDR3 covers 11 residues. Germline loops: CDR1 DFQATT, CDR2 SNEGSKA (reference sequence). With V trimmed by 2 bases and J by 15 bases, 7 bases remained unmatched. The DNA for the CDR3 is TGCAGTGCTAGATTCGCGGGGGGTGTCTATTTT. As protein: CSARFAGGVYF.

The table lists this clonotype with many counts. The chain uses TRBV20-1 and TRBJ2-7; a possible D gene is TRBD2 (6 bases). Germline V gene lookup returns CDR1 DFQATT and CDR2 SNEGSKA (reference sequence). This CDR3 contains 14 residues. The V end was cut by 5 bases, the J end by 4 bases, with 18 bases between. In DNA, the CDR3 is TGCAGTGCTTCCCACCCGGGGGAGGATTACGAGCAGTACTTC. This sequence encodes CSASHPGEDYEQYF.

The V call is TRBV7-2, the J call TRBJ2-3; D remains unclear. Trimming took 2 bases from V and 5 from J, leaving 11 bases between them. This CDR3 spans 14 amino acids. The germline V gene encodes CDR1 SGHTA and CDR2 FQGNSA. The CDR3 here is CASSLFGSKDTQYF. The CDR3 DNA sequence: TGTGCCAGCAGCTTATTCGGGTCGAAAGATACGCAGTATTTT.

This clonotype was seen ten or more times. This sequence joins TRBV20-1 and TRBJ2-1; no reliable D call. This CDR3 is built from 12 residues. Germline V CDR1 and CDR2: DFQATT, SNEGSKA (reference sequence). Trimming removed 5 bases at V and 8 bases at J, with 13 bases between. DNA for the CDR3: TGCAGTGCTGGGTCGTCGGGTCATGAGCAGTTCTTC. Protein sequence: CSAGSSGHEQFF.

This clonotype was recorded many times. The CDR3 reads CASSLNGGADTQYF. As DNA, the CDR3 is TGTGCCAGCAGCTTAAATGGAGGTGCAGATACGCAGTATTTT. V and J are TRBV7-2 and TRBJ2-3, with D maybe TRBD2 (5 bases). CDR1 and CDR2 from the germline V gene are SGHTA and FQGNSA. V dropped 2 bases and J dropped 4 bases, with 10 bases sitting between them. The CDR3 spans 14 residues.

This clonotype was counted a few times. CDR3 in amino acids: CASSLSLAQYF. The DNA of the CDR3 is TGTGCCAGCAGCTTATCTTTGGCCCAGTACTTC. The chain employs TRBV7-2 and TRBJ2-5; D ambiguous. This CDR3 contains 11 residues. V lost 2 bases, J lost 9 bases, and 7 bases lay in between. The V gene's germline CDR1 is SGHTA and CDR2 FQGNSA.

This chain connects TRBV25-1 to TRBJ1-4; maybe TRBD1 (6 bases). This CDR3 spans 14 amino acids. Germline V gives CDR1 MGHDK, CDR2 SYGVNS. V shed 2 bases and J shed 5 bases, with 9 bases lying between them. DNA of the CDR3: TGTGCCAGCAGTGAACAGGGGTCAAATGAAAAACTGTTTTTT. As protein: CASSEQGSNEKLFF.

At least ten counts were recorded for this clonotype. This chain connects TRBV20-1 to TRBJ1-1; the D is unclear. Germline V gene lookup returns CDR1 DFQATT and CDR2 SNEGSKA (reference sequence). This CDR3 is built from 13 residues. V was pared by 1 base and J by 0 bases, with 6 bases between. The CDR3 reads CSARGHMNTEAFF. CDR3 in DNA: TGCAGTGCTAGAGGACACATGAACACTGAAGCTTTCTTT.

Many counts were recorded for this clonotype. V gene TRBV12-3 or TRBV12-4 combines with J gene TRBJ1-2, with D perhaps TRBD1 (6 bases). Trimming stripped 3 bases from V and 4 bases from J, with 9 bases between. CDR3 length: 13 amino acids. For the CDR3, the DNA is TGTGCCAGCAGTTTTACAGGGCTCTATGGCTACACCTTC. Its translation is CASSFTGLYGYTF.

Ten or more counts support this clonotype. The chain uses TRBV12-3 or TRBV12-4 and TRBJ1-1; 9 bases align to TRBD1. Trimming at V came to 7 bases and at J to 4 bases, leaving 7 bases not matched to a gene. The CDR3 consists of 14 residues. CDR3 loop: CASNGGQGVTEAFF. The CDR3 DNA is TGTGCCAGCAACGGGGGACAGGGCGTCACTGAAGCTTTCTTT.

In this sample, this clonotype turned up a few times. The V call is TRBV6-2 or TRBV6-3, the J call TRBJ1-5; TRBD1 is a possible D gene (6 bases). The CDR3 has 17 residues. From germline, CDR1 is MNHEY and CDR2 SVGEGT. Between the trimmed V and J ends, which lost 0 bases and 1 base, there was a span of 13 bases. The CDR3 region has the DNA TGTGCCAGCAGTTACTCGAACCCGGGGGGCAGCAATCAGCCCCAGCATTTT. Amino acid sequence: CASSYSNPGGSNQPQHF.

The rearrangement joins TRBV30 to TRBJ1-1, with D unresolved. The CDR3 length is 12 residues. Trimming shortened V by 0 bases and J by 1 base, and 3 bases separated the two germline ends. Germline V gene data show CDR1 as GTSNPN and CDR2 as SVGIG (reference sequence). The CDR3: CAWSVPNTEAFF. The CDR3 coding sequence is TGTGCCTGGAGTGTGCCGAACACTGAAGCTTTCTTT.

This clonotype has ten or more counts. This chain links TRBV20-1 with TRBJ2-1; unclear D gene. Germline values: CDR1 DFQATT, CDR2 SNEGSKA (reference sequence). Trimming left V 3 bases short and J 2 bases short, with 17 bases between. The CDR3 has 16 residues. CDR3 coding DNA: TGCAGTGCTAGCGTTTCTAGGCCCCCTCCCTACAATGAGCAGTTCTTC. It is translated as CSASVSRPPPYNEQFF.

This chain joins TRBV20-1 and TRBJ1-1, with 8 bases fitting TRBD1. This CDR3 contains 13 residues. The J segment lost 7 bases and the V segment lost 1 base, leaving 5 bases of the junction unmatched. Germline CDR1 is DFQATT and CDR2 is SNEGSKA (reference sequence). CDR3 bases: TGCAGTGCTAGAGTTTTGGACAGGGTTGAAGCTTTCTTT. It is translated as CSARVLDRVEAFF.

This clonotype has more than one count but fewer than ten. Here the CDR3 reads CASSLEGGTNQPQHF. CDR3 DNA: TGTGCCAGCAGCTTAGAAGGGGGGACCAATCAGCCCCAGCATTTT. V usage is TRBV7-2 and J usage is TRBJ1-5; perhaps TRBD1 as D (6 bases). The germline CDR1 and CDR2 sequences are SGHTA and FQGNSA. There are 15 residues in the CDR3. Trimming cost V 1 base and J 3 bases, with 10 bases left between them.

Concerning this clonotype: This may arise from a read error, as a much more abundant clone is one base away. The chain employs TRBV5-1 and TRBJ2-1; D is perhaps TRBD1 (7 bases). Germline V lookup: CDR1 SGHRS, CDR2 YFSETQ. V was shortened by 2 bases and J by 3 bases, with 15 bases between the two germline ends. The CDR3 extends over 16 amino acids. CDR3 DNA sequence: TGCGCCAGCAGCTTAGGGCGGGACAGCCACTACAATGAGCAGTTCTTC. This translates into CASSLGRDSHYNEQFF.